Listed here are 10 T cell receptor beta chains from one sample, sequenced in a study of CD8 T cells in Susac syndrome. Random hexamers were used to reverse transcribe an amount of about 0.45 to 1 ug RNA. TCRdb independently ran MiXCR on the immunoSEQ multiplex PCR reads; one entry per CDR3 protein. This table holds about 300,000 distinct CDR3 sequences, approximately 91% found once. The sequenced sample consisted of CD8+ T cells from PBMCs. The receptors were gathered from a human donor with multiple sclerosis.

The chain recombines TRBV29-1 with TRBJ2-1; a weak D match, TRBD2 (5 bases). CDR1 and CDR2 from the germline V gene are SQVTM and ANQGSEA. Deletions cut 6 bases from V and 5 bases from J, with 8 bases between. The CDR3 length is 11 residues. CDR3 in amino acids: CSVGVNNEQFF. The CDR3 bases are TGCAGCGTCGGGGTAAACAATGAGCAGTTCTTC.

This chain links TRBV20-1 with TRBJ2-7; 12 bases are shared with TRBD2. CDR3 length: 16 amino acids. Germline V gene sequence: CDR1 DFQATT, CDR2 SNEGSKA (reference sequence). The trim removed 6 bases at V and 2 bases at J, leaving 11 bases unmatched. CDR3 loop: CSAATSGGPPAYEQYF. Here the CDR3 DNA reads TGCAGTGCCGCGACTAGCGGGGGTCCCCCGGCCTACGAGCAGTACTTC.

This clonotype has more than one count but fewer than ten. The chain links TRBV5-6 to TRBJ1-2; no firm D call. Germline lookup yields CDR1 SGHDT and CDR2 YYEEEE. V was cut by 0 bases and J by 2 bases, with 8 bases left in between. CDR3 size: 14 residues. DNA for the CDR3: TGTGCCAGCAGCTTGGGTCGGGGAAACTATGGCTACACCTTC. This sequence encodes CASSLGRGNYGYTF.

The V gene is TRBV30, the J gene TRBJ1-4, with D perhaps TRBD1 (6 bases). The V end lost 1 base, the J end lost 1 base, and 13 bases lay between the germline ends. Germline V lookup: CDR1 GTSNPN, CDR2 SVGIG (reference sequence). The CDR3 totals 16 residues. The CDR3 sequence is CAWSASPRGTNEKLFF. Written as DNA, the CDR3 is TGTGCCTGGAGTGCTAGCCCCAGGGGAACTAATGAAAAACTGTTTTTT.

This clonotype was seen a single time. The V call is TRBV24-1, the J call TRBJ2-2; 12 bases are shared with TRBD2. CDR3 size: 17 residues. V was pared by 9 bases and J by 2 bases, with 9 bases of the junction left unmatched. Germline values: CDR1 KGHDR, CDR2 SFDVKD. The CDR3 loop reads CATAELAGGDNTGELFF. The DNA for the CDR3 is TGTGCCACCGCCGAACTAGCGGGGGGCGATAACACCGGGGAGCTGTTTTTT.

The chain is built from TRBV20-1 and TRBJ2-1, with unresolved D. The ends were cut back, 5 bases at V and 0 bases at J, with 11 bases in the middle. The germline V gene encodes CDR1 DFQATT and CDR2 SNEGSKA (reference sequence). This CDR3 comprises 14 residues. CDR3 DNA: TGCAGTGCTCAACCCGGAAGCTCCTACAATGAGCAGTTCTTC. It is translated as CSAQPGSSYNEQFF.

The sample holds one count of this clonotype. The genes are TRBV7-2 and TRBJ2-1; unclear D gene. Germline CDR1 and CDR2: SGHTA and FQGNSA. CDR3 size: 14 residues. V lost 6 bases and J 9 bases, leaving 18 bases between the germline ends. CDR3 residues: CASSPMGSAGEQFF. CDR3 nucleotide sequence: TGTGCCAGCAGTCCCATGGGATCCGCCGGTGAGCAGTTCTTC.

The CDR3: CASSQAPSGRALGEQYF. The DNA for the CDR3 is TGTGCCAGCAGCCAAGCCCCTAGCGGGAGGGCCTTGGGCGAGCAGTACTTC. The chain is built from TRBV4-2 and TRBJ2-7; 12 bases line up with TRBD2. CDR1 LGHNA and CDR2 YNFKEQ come from the germline V gene. The CDR3 extends over 17 amino acids. V trimming: 1 base; J trimming: 6 bases; junction bases outside the gene matches: 10.

DNA of the CDR3: TGTGCCAGCAGCCCTTTTGGCGGTTTCAGCGACACCATATATTTT. Translated: CASSPFGGFSDTIYF. The chain links TRBV5-4 to TRBJ1-3; D unresolved. This CDR3 region has 15 residues. The germline V gene encodes CDR1 SGHNT and CDR2 YYREEE (reference sequence). The V end lost 4 bases, the J end lost 8 bases, and 19 bases lay between the germline ends.

The rearrangement uses TRBV4-3 and TRBJ2-5; TRBD2 agrees at 7 bases. J gave up 2 bases and V 2 bases, and 5 bases lay outside the gene matches. The CDR3 consists of 15 residues. Germline lookup yields CDR1 LGHNA and CDR2 YSLEER. The CDR3 is CASSQSLGGQETQYF. CDR3 sequence (DNA): TGCGCCAGCAGCCAATCTCTGGGAGGGCAAGAGACCCAGTACTTC.